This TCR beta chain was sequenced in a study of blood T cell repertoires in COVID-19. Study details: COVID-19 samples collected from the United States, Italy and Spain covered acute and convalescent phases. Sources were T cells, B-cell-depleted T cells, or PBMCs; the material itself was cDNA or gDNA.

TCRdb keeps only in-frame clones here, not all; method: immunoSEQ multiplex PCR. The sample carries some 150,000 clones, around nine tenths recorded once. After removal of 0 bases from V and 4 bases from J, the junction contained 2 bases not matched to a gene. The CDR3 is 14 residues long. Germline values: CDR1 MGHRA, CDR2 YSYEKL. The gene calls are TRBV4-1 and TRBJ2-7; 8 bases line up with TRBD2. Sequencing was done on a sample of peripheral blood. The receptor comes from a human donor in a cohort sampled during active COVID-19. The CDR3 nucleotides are TGCGCCAGCAGCCAAGAGGCGGGAGGATACGAGCAGTACTTC. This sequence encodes CASSQEAGGYEQYF.